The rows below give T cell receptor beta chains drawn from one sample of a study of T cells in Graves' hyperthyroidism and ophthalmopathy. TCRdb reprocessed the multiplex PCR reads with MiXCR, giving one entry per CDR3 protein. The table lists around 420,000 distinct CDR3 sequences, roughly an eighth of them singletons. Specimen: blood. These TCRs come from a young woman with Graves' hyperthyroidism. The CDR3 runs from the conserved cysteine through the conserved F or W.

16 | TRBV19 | CASSTLAGGPSNEQFF
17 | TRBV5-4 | CASSLGGSAATNEKLFF
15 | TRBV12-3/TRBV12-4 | CASSLTGGGSEKLFF
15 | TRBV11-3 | CASSPWTGIAYEQYF
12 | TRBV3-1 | CASSPSGSTIYF
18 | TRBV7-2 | CASSSLTSGRISYNEQFF
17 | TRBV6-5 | CASSYSTGWDSRETQYF
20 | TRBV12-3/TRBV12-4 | CASSPRRGGLTKVAKNIQHF
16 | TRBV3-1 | CASSQVPGQLVLGYTF
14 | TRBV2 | CASMSNANTGELFF
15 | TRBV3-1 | CASSPRDISFRGYTF